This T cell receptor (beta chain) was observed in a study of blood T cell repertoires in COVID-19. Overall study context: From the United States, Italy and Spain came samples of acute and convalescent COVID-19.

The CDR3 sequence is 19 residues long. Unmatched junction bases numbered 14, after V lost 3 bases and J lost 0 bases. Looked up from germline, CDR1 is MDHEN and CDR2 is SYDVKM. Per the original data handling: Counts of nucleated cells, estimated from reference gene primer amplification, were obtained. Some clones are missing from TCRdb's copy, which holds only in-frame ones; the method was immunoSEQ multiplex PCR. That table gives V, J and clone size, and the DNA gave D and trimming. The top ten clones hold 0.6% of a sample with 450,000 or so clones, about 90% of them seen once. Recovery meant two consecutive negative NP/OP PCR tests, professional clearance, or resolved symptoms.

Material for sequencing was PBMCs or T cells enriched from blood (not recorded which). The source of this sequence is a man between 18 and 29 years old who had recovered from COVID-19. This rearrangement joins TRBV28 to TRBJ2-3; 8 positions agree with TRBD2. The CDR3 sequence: CASSLERTSFKSSTDTQYF. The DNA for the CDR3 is TGTGCCAGCAGTTTGGAAAGGACTAGCTTCAAGTCAAGCACAGATACGCAGTATTTT.